Following are 5 T cell receptor beta chains from one sample sequenced in a study of T cells after posttransplantation cyclophosphamide. Busulfan-fludarabine conditioning, marrow transplant, and cyclophosphamide on days +3 and +4 were administered. TCRdb's table, derived via immunoSEQ multiplex PCR, lists solely in-frame clones and lacks some. The sample consists of about 43,000 clones, 90% of them appearing once. The material sequenced was PBMCs, taken 62 days after allogeneic stem cell transplant with posttransplant cyclophosphamide. Receptors originate from a male patient over 55 who received an allogeneic stem cell transplant from a related donor and was CMV-positive. Some T cells may originate from the graft donor.

In DNA, the CDR3 is TGTGCCAGCAGCGTAGTAGGGGAGGTCACAGATACGCAGTATTTT. Its translation is CASSVVGEVTDTQYF. This chain connects TRBV9 to TRBJ2-3; D perhaps matches TRBD2 (6 bases). The CDR3 covers 15 residues. CDR1 is SGDLS, CDR2 YYNGEE, per germline. Trimming took 0 bases from V and 2 from J, leaving 10 bases between them.

This chain links TRBV10-3 with TRBJ1-2; 12 nucleotides agree with TRBD1. The CDR3 loop spans 16 amino acids. Germline values: CDR1 ENHRY, CDR2 SYGVKD. Trimming removed 0 bases from V and 8 bases from J; junction bases left unmatched: 7. CDR3 nucleotides: TGTGCCATCAGTGAGTCCCCGGGACAGGGGGCAGGAGGCTACACCTTC. It codes for CAISESPGQGAGGYTF.

This chain links TRBV5-1 with TRBJ2-5; 10 nucleotides align to TRBD2. There are 16 residues in the CDR3. Germline lookup yields CDR1 SGHRS and CDR2 YFSETQ. V gave up 3 bases and J gave up 1 base; unmatched junction bases: 6. CDR3 DNA: TGCGCCAGCAGCTCCAGCGTAGCGGGGGGCCAAGAGACCCAGTACTTC. It codes for CASSSSVAGGQETQYF.

The V gene is TRBV9, the J gene TRBJ2-7, with 11 bases that match TRBD1. The CDR3 runs 15 residues. Germline V gene data show CDR1 as SGDLS and CDR2 as YYNGEE. With V trimmed by 3 bases and J by 0 bases, 2 bases remained unmatched. The CDR3 bases are TGTGCCAGCAGCGCCGGACAGGGGGCCTCCTACGAGCAGTACTTC. This codes for CASSAGQGASYEQYF.

This chain uses TRBV5-1 with TRBJ2-7; a possible D gene is TRBD2 (5 bases). In germline, CDR1 is SGHRS, CDR2 YFSETQ. With 0 bases removed from V and 5 bases from J, the gap between germline ends came to 18 bases. This CDR3 spans 16 amino acids. CDR3 residues: CASSLGPGRPHHEQYF. CDR3 DNA: TGCGCCAGCAGCTTGGGTCCTGGGAGACCCCACCACGAGCAGTACTTC.